The rows below give T cell receptor beta chains drawn from one sample of a study of a mutant IDH1 vaccine in newly diagnosed glioma. The antigens these receptors bind are not known. Clones were read by immunoSEQ multiplex PCR, and TCRdb kept only the in-frame ones, dropping some. This table has around 60,000 clones, about four fifths appearing once. Source: PBMCs, taken from a glioma patient whose treatment included an IDH1 peptide vaccine. These receptors came from a man aged 25 to 45 with glioma. CDR3s include the opening cysteine and the closing phenylalanine or tryptophan. The D gene is left open where the match is weak. Rows may omit the clone size; those that give it use once, few, many or a size class.

- | TRBJ1-2 | - | TRBV5-1 | CASSLALNSQNYGYTF | TGCGCCAGCAGCTTGGCTCTTAACTCACAGAACTATGGCTACACCTTC
- | TRBJ1-3 | - | TRBV7-9 | CASSIGGGNTIYF | TGTGCCAGCAGCATAGGAGGTGGAAACACCATATATTTT
few | TRBJ1-1 | - | TRBV7-9 | CASSHSDTEAFF | TGTGCCAGCAGCCATTCAGACACTGAAGCTTTCTTT
- | TRBJ1-4 | TRBD1 | TRBV7-9 | CASSQGQPSLNEKLFF | TGTGCCAGCAGCCAGGGACAGCCGAGTCTTAATGAAAAACTGTTTTTT
- | TRBJ2-1 | TRBD1 | TRBV11-3 | CASSSTGQTYNEQFF | TGTGCCAGCAGCTCAACGGGACAGACCTACAATGAGCAGTTCTTC
few | TRBJ1-1 | - | TRBV5-5 | CASSLVSGTEAFF | TGTGCCAGCAGCTTGGTTTCGGGCACTGAAGCTTTCTTT
few | TRBJ1-1 | - | TRBV10-1 | CASRQGLNTEAFF | TGCGCCAGCAGGCAGGGGCTGAACACTGAAGCTTTCTTT
few | TRBJ2-2 | - | TRBV5-1 | CASSLGQRNTGELFF | TGCGCCAGCAGCTTGGGCCAGAGGAACACCGGGGAGCTGTTTTTT
- | TRBJ1-2 | - | TRBV30 | CAYIQGADYGYTF | TGTGCCTATATACAGGGAGCGGACTATGGCTACACCTTC
- | TRBJ2-5 | TRBD2 | TRBV7-2 | CASSHAPGLAGGETQYF | TGTGCCAGCAGCCACGCACCGGGACTAGCGGGGGGAGAGACCCAGTACTTC
- | TRBJ2-5 | - | TRBV7-9 | CASSLIERWESQETQYF | TGTGCCAGCAGCTTGATCGAGCGGTGGGAGTCACAAGAGACCCAGTACTTC
- | TRBJ2-4 | TRBD1 | TRBV6-5 | CASRSQGVAKNIQYF | TGTGCCAGCAGATCACAGGGGGTTGCCAAAAACATTCAGTACTTC
- | TRBJ2-7 | - | TRBV7-8 | CASSPGTPPYEQYF | TGTGCCAGCAGCCCCGGGACACCCCCCTACGAGCAGTACTTC
- | TRBJ2-7 | TRBD2 | TRBV18 | CASSGREFGLHEKEQYF | TGTGCCAGCTCAGGGCGGGAGTTTGGACTACACGAAAAAGAGCAGTACTTC
- | TRBJ2-2 | TRBD1 | TRBV19 | CASQGAYTGELFF | TGTGCCAGCCAGGGGGCCTACACCGGGGAGCTGTTTTTT
once | TRBJ1-4 | - | TRBV2 | CAIYSRDSTGGEKLFF | TGTGCCATATATAGCCGGGACTCCACCGGGGGTGAAAAACTGTTTTTT
- | TRBJ2-3 | - | TRBV15 | CATSRSRRDTQYF | TGTGCCACCAGCAGATCTCGTAGAGATACGCAGTATTTT
- | TRBJ1-1 | TRBD1 | TRBV19 | CASSPRDRGLSEAFF | TGTGCCAGTAGTCCCCGGGACAGGGGGTTAAGTGAAGCTTTCTTT
- | TRBJ1-5 | - | TRBV15 | CATSRSNQPQHF | TGTGCCACCAGCAGATCGAATCAGCCCCAGCATTTT
- | TRBJ2-7 | TRBD2 | TRBV5-4 | CASSSLQGGGSLSYEQYF | TGTGCCAGCAGCTCCCTTCAGGGCGGGGGGTCCCTCTCCTACGAGCAGTACTTC
- | TRBJ2-5 | - | TRBV2 | CTSAGFRETQYF | TGTACCAGCGCAGGGTTCCGGGAGACCCAGTACTTC
- | TRBJ2-4 | - | TRBV2 | CASSEGPRDTQYF | TGTGCCAGCAGTGAAGGTCCCCGAGATACTCAGTACTTC